This TCR beta chain was sequenced for a study of blood T cells in healthy people across ages. Study-level points and caveats: In these data, TCR beta diversity tracked strongly with naive T cell percentage. Lack of knowledge of donor CMV status possibly confounded expanded clonotype changes.

Regarding this clonotype: The target antigen is unknown.

With a J-beta primer mix and a sample-barcoded 5' primer, a second PCR ran roughly 6 to 11 cycles. A tag from a template-switch adaptor with 12 random nucleotides marked each cDNA molecule. One entry per CDR3 protein results from TCRdb running MiXCR on the 5' RACE reads. The table shows hundreds of thousands of distinct CDR3 sequences, with around 20% occurring only once. The CDR3 runs to 17 residues. Trimming cost V 6 bases and J 5 bases; bases outside gene matches: 11. Germline values: CDR1 SGHRS, CDR2 YFSETQ. The chain combines TRBV5-1 with TRBJ2-2, with TRBD1 matching over 12 bases. The clonotype comes from a man between 65 and 80 years old in good health. The sample comprised blood. Here the CDR3 DNA reads TGCGCCAGCACCTTAGGGACAGGGGGCTTCCGTACCGGGGAGCTGTTTTTT. Protein sequence: CASTLGTGGFRTGELFF.